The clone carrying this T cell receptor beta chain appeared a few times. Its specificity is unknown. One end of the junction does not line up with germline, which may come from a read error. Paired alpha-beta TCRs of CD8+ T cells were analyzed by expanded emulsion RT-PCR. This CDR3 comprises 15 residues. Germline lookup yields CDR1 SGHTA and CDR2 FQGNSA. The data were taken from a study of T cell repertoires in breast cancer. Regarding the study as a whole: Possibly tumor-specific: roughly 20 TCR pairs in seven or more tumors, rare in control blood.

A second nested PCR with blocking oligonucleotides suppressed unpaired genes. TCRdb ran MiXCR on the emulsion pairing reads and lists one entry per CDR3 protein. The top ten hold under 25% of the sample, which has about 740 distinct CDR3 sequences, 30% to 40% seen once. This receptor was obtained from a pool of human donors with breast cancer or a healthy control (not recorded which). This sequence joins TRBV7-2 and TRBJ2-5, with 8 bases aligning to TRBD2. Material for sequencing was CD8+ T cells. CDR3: CAGSLKSGGAETQYF. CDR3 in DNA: TGTGCCGGCAGCTTAAAGTCGGGAGGGGCGGAGACCCAGTACTTC.